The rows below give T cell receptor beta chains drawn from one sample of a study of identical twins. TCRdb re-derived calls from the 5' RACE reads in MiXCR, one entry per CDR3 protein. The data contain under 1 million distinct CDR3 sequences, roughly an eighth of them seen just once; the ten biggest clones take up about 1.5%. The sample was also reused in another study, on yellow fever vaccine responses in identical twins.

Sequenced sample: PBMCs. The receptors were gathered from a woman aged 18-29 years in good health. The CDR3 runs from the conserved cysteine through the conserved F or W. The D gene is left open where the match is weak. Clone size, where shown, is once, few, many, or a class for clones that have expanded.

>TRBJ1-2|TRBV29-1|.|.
CSVPGGLGGYTF
TGCAGCGTTCCGGGGGGCTTAGGTGGCTACACCTTC
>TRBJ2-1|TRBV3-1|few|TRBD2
CASSQERLAGDNEQFF
TGTGCCAGCAGCCAAGAACGACTAGCGGGGGACAATGAGCAGTTCTTC
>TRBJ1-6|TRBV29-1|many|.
CSVSGGNNSPLHF
TGCAGCGTTTCTGGCGGCAATAATTCACCCCTCCACTTT
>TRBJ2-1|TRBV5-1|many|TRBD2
CASSLALTSGTNEQFF
TGCGCCAGCAGCTTGGCCTTGACTAGCGGGACCAATGAGCAGTTCTTC
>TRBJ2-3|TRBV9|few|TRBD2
CASSGGRARDTQYF
TGTGCCAGCAGCGGCGGGAGGGCCCGAGATACGCAGTATTTT
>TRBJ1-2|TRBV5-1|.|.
CASSPVGGDTYGYTF
TGCGCCAGCAGCCCGGTAGGGGGAGACACCTATGGCTACACCTTC
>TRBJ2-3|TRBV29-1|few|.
CSVESTLLRDTQYF
TGCAGCGTTGAATCCACTTTGCTCCGGGATACGCAGTATTTT
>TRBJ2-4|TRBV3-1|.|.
CASSRAETLAKNIQYF
TGTGCCAGCAGCCGAGCGGAGACCCTAGCCAAAAACATTCAGTACTTC
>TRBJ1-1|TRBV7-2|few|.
CASQQNTEAFF
TGTGCCAGTCAACAGAACACTGAAGCTTTCTTT
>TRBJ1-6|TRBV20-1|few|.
CSASGSPNSPLHF
TGCAGTGCTAGTGGGTCTCCGAATTCACCCCTCCACTTT
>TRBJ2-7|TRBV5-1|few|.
CASSLAPVSYEQYF
TGCGCCAGCTCCCTTGCCCCAGTATCCTACGAGCAGTACTTC
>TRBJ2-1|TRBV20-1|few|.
CSARNPGPNNEQFF
TGCAGTGCTAGAAACCCTGGCCCAAACAATGAGCAGTTCTTC
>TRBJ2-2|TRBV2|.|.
CASSEIVRTGELFF
TGTGCCAGCAGTGAAATTGTGAGGACCGGGGAGCTGTTTTTT
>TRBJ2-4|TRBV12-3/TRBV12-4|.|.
CASSPRRDGKNIQYF
TGTGCCAGCAGTCCCCGCCGTGACGGCAAAAACATTCAGTACTTC
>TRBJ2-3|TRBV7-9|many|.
CASSLRGASTDTQYF
TGTGCCAGCAGTTTAAGGGGGGCAAGCACAGATACGCAGTATTTT
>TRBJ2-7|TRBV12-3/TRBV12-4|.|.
CASSFRLALSYEQYF
TGTGCCAGCAGTTTCAGGCTAGCGTTGTCCTACGAGCAGTACTTC
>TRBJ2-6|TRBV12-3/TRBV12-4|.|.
CASSYLTGTGANVLTF
TGTGCCAGCAGTTACCTCACAGGGACTGGGGCCAACGTCCTGACTTTC
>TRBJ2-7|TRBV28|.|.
CASRAGILESYEQYF
TGTGCCAGCAGGGCCGGGATCCTTGAAAGCTACGAGCAGTACTTC
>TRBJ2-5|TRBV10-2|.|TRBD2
CASSGDLSGIDRETQYF
TGCGCCAGCAGTGGGGACTTAAGCGGGATTGATCGGGAGACCCAGTACTTC
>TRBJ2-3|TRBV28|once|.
CASSPGPPVGADTQYF
TGTGCCAGCAGCCCAGGGCCTCCCGTTGGGGCAGATACGCAGTATTTT
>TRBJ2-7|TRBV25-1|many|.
CASSEVREQYF
TGTGCCAGCAGTGAAGTACGCGAGCAGTACTTC
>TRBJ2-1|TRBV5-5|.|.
CASSLLGSDNEQFF
TGTGCCAGCAGCTTGCTGGGGTCTGACAATGAGCAGTTCTTC
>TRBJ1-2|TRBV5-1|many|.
CASSLGFNYGYTF
TGTGCCAGCAGCTTAGGGTTTAACTATGGCTACACCTTC
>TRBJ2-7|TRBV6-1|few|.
CASSDDDEQYF
TGTGCCAGCAGTGATGACGACGAGCAGTACTTC
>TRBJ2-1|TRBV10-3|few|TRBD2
CAIRPTSGVSYNEQFF
TGTGCCATCAGGCCGACTAGCGGGGTCTCCTACAATGAGCAGTTCTTC
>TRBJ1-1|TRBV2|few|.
CASSEVHTSGAFF
TGTGCCAGCAGTGAAGTTCACACCTCAGGAGCTTTCTTT
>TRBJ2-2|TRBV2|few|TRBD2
CASSALASGSTGELFF
TGTGCCAGCAGTGCATTGGCCAGCGGGAGCACCGGGGAGCTGTTTTTT
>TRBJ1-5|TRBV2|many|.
CASSSDRNSNQPQHF
TGTGCCAGCAGTTCAGACAGGAATAGCAATCAGCCCCAGCATTTT
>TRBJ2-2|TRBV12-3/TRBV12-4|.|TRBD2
CASSFVGLAGGRGTGELFF
TGTGCCAGCAGTTTCGTCGGGCTAGCGGGAGGGCGAGGCACCGGGGAGCTGTTTTTT
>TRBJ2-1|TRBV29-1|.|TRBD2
CSAEGQREPYNEQFF
TGCAGCGCCGAGGGTCAGCGGGAGCCCTACAATGAGCAGTTCTTC
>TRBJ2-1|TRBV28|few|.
CASGPGVPTNVEQFF
TGTGCCAGCGGGCCGGGGGTCCCGACTAATGTTGAGCAGTTCTTC
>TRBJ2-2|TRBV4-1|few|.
CASTKQGGTGELFF
TGCGCCAGCACTAAGCAGGGTGGGACCGGGGAGCTGTTTTTT
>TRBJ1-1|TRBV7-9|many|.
CASSLVDSGNTEAFF
TGTGCCAGCAGCTTAGTGGACAGCGGGAACACTGAAGCTTTCTTT
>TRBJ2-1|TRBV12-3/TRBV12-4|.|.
CASRPTVGYNEQFF
TGTGCCAGCAGACCTACCGTTGGTTACAATGAGCAGTTCTTC
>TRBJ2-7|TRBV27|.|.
CASLWKGEQYF
TGTGCCAGCCTATGGAAGGGCGAGCAGTACTTC
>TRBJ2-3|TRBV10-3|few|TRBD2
CAISDPPGGEDTQYF
TGTGCCATCAGTGACCCTCCCGGGGGGGAAGATACGCAGTATTTT
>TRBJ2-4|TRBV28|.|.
CASSLAGDAAKNIQYF
TGTGCCAGCAGTTTAGCAGGGGATGCAGCCAAAAACATTCAGTACTTC
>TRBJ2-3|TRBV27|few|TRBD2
CASSLLGLAADTQYF
TGTGCCAGCAGTTTATTAGGGCTAGCGGCAGATACGCAGTATTTT
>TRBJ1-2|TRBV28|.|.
CASSFQGLDYGYTF
TGTGCCAGCAGTTTCCAGGGGTTGGACTATGGCTACACCTTC
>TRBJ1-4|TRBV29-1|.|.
CSVEEGGGSREKLFF
TGCAGCGTTGAAGAAGGTGGTGGGTCACGGGAAAAACTGTTTTTT
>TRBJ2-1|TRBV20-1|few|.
CSVMPVGRGMFEQFF
TGCAGTGTTATGCCCGTTGGGCGCGGGATGTTCGAGCAGTTCTTC
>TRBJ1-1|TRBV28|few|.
CASSPTLDTEAFF
TGTGCCAGCAGCCCCACCCTGGACACTGAAGCTTTCTTT
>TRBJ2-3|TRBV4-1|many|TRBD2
CASSHGPQAGSTDTQYF
TGCGCCAGCAGCCATGGACCCCAAGCGGGGTCCACAGATACGCAGTATTTT
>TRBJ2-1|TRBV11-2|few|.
CASSARVAYNEQFF
TGTGCCAGCAGCGCCCGGGTAGCCTACAATGAGCAGTTCTTC
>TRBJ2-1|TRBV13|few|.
CASSSVAVYNEQFF
TGTGCCAGCAGCTCGGTAGCAGTCTACAATGAGCAGTTCTTC
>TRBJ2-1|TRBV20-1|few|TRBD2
CSASPFGMRGFNEQFF
TGCAGTGCTAGCCCCTTCGGGATGCGGGGGTTCAATGAGCAGTTCTTC
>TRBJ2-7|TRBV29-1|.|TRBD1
CSVYTGGDEQYF
TGCAGCGTTTACACAGGGGGCGACGAGCAGTACTTC
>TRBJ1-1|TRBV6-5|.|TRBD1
CASSYIGRGDTEAFF
TGTGCCAGCAGTTATATAGGCAGGGGGGACACTGAAGCTTTCTTT
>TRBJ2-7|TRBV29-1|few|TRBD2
CSVAGTSATYEQYF
TGCAGCGTAGCCGGGACTAGCGCAACCTACGAGCAGTACTTC
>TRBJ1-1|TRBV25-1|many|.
CASSDLVNTEAFF
TGTGCCAGCAGTGACCTCGTGAACACTGAAGCTTTCTTT
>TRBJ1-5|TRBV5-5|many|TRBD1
CASSTGDRLYSNQPQHF
TGTGCCAGCAGCACCGGGGACAGACTTTATAGCAATCAGCCCCAGCATTTT
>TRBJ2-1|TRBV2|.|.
CASSELGVRAYNEQFF
TGTGCCAGCAGTGAATTGGGGGTGAGGGCCTACAATGAGCAGTTCTTC
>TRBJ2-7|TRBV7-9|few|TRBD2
CASSFVWREDSYEQYF
TGTGCCAGCAGCTTTGTCTGGCGGGAGGACTCCTACGAGCAGTACTTC